Presented here are 22 T cell receptor beta chains from one specimen sequenced in a study of memory CD4+ T cells and cytomegalovirus serostatus. Single viable CD3+CD4+CD8-CD45RO+ cells were sorted as the memory CD4+ T cells. Some clones are missing from TCRdb's copy, which holds only in-frame ones; the method was immunoSEQ multiplex PCR. The table records around 84,000 clones, 80% of them present only once. Specimen: memory CD4+ T cells from blood. The receptors here all came from an adult in good health and CMV-seronegative.

The CDR3: CASSKGPGLRSYEQYF. The CDR3 bases are TGTGCCAGCAGCAAAGGGCCGGGACTACGCTCCTACGAGCAGTACTTC. V is TRBV21-1 and J is TRBJ2-7; TRBD2, the table's D call, lacks a check against the DNA. TRBV21-1 constitutes a pseudogene. The CDR3 covers 16 residues.

The chain links TRBV9 to TRBJ2-5; the D gene is possibly TRBD2 (5 bases). The germline CDR1 and CDR2 sequences are SGDLS and YYNGEE. CDR3 length equals 14 residues. Trimming removed 0 bases at V and 5 bases at J, with 11 bases between. The CDR3 loop reads CASSVGLSGETQYF. The CDR3, as DNA: TGTGCCAGCAGCGTAGGTTTGTCGGGGGAGACCCAGTACTTC.

This clone appeared once. The rearrangement joins TRBV30 to TRBJ1-2; D ambiguous. The CDR3 extends over 14 amino acids. Trimming removed 5 bases at V and 4 bases at J, with 17 bases between. CDR1 is GTSNPN and CDR2 is SVGIG in the germline V gene (reference sequence). The CDR3 DNA follows: TGTGCCTGGCGCCTCTTAAGGGAACCCTATGGCTACACCTTC. Translation: CAWRLLREPYGYTF. The variable domain in full, completed from reference TRBV30 and TRBJ1-2, reads SQTIHQWPATLVQPVGSPLSLECTVEGTSNPNLYWYRQAAGRGLQLLFYSVGIGQISSEVPQNLSASRPQDRQFILSSKKLLLSDSGFYLCAWRLLREPYGYTFGSGTRLTVV.

V is TRBV7-2 and J is TRBJ1-1; D not certain. Germline V CDR1 and CDR2: SGHTA, FQGNSA. The CDR3 consists of 14 residues. V was cut by 2 bases and J by 1 base, with 8 bases left in between. DNA for the CDR3: TGTGCCAGCAGCTTATCTCCAGGGAACACTGAAGCTTTCTTT. Protein: CASSLSPGNTEAFF.

V usage is TRBV5-6 and J usage is TRBJ2-7; the match to TRBD2 covers 8 bases. Per the germline V gene, CDR1 is SGHDT and CDR2 is YYEEEE. The length of the CDR3 is 15 residues. With 4 bases clipped from V and 1 base from J, the junction kept 7 bases outside the gene matches. This CDR3 reads CASSLPGGGSYEQYF. The CDR3, as DNA: TGTGCCAGCAGCCTCCCCGGGGGGGGTTCCTACGAGCAGTACTTC. The full variable domain, its missing parts supplied by reference TRBV5-6 and TRBJ2-7, is DAGVTQSPTHLIKTRGQQVTLRCSPKSGHDTVSWYQQALGQGPQFIFQYYEEEERQRGNFPDRFSGHQFPNYSSELNVNALLLGDSALYLCASSLPGGGSYEQYFGPGTRLTVT.

The gene calls are TRBV18 and TRBJ1-1, with TRBD1 identical over 7 bases. Per the germline V gene, CDR1 is KGHSH and CDR2 is LQKENI. J was trimmed by 3 bases and V by 0 bases; bases with no gene match: 7. This CDR3 is built from 16 residues. The CDR3, as DNA: TGTGCCAGCTCACCACCTCATACAGGGGAGGACACTGAAGCTTTCTTT. Its protein is CASSPPHTGEDTEAFF.

The chain employs TRBV12-5 and TRBJ2-1; the D gene is possibly TRBD1 (5 bases). This CDR3 comprises 16 residues. The V gene lost 7 bases and the J gene lost 0 bases, with 16 bases spanning the gap. Germline loops: CDR1 LGHNT, CDR2 FRNRAP. CDR3 DNA sequence: TGTGCTAGTGCCCTTAGGACAACGAGCTCCTACAATGAGCAGTTCTTC. Protein sequence: CASALRTTSSYNEQFF.

This chain links TRBV9 with TRBJ1-1, with 8 bases matching TRBD1. V gave up 0 bases and J gave up 3 bases; unmatched junction bases: 7. Germline CDR1 and CDR2: SGDLS and YYNGEE. This CDR3 has 16 amino acids. The CDR3 DNA follows: TGTGCCAGCAGCGTAGATCCTCAGGGGGCTTACACTGAAGCTTTCTTT. Translating it yields CASSVDPQGAYTEAFF.

The rearrangement uses TRBV4-1 and TRBJ2-1, with D perhaps TRBD2 (6 bases). The CDR3 totals 14 residues. Trimming shortened V by 4 bases and J by 9 bases, and 16 bases separated the two germline ends. CDR1 is MGHRA and CDR2 is YSYEKL in the germline V gene. CDR3 bases: TGCGCCAGCAGCCTCGGGCGGGGTGTCAGTGAGCAGTTCTTC. It translates to CASSLGRGVSEQFF.

The rearrangement links TRBV6-4 to TRBJ1-2, with 9 bases aligning to TRBD1. The CDR3 is 14 amino acids. Germline V lookup: CDR1 MRHNA, CDR2 SNTAGT. Trimming took 5 bases from V and 3 from J; bases not matched to a gene: 4. The CDR3 loop is CASSPTGGYYGYTF. Here the CDR3 DNA reads TGTGCCAGCAGTCCGACAGGGGGTTACTATGGCTACACCTTC.

This chain connects TRBV7-6 to TRBJ2-7, with no clear D. V shed 2 bases and J shed 2 bases, with 16 bases lying between them. Germline assignment: CDR1 SGHVS and CDR2 FNYEAQ. This CDR3 has 16 residues. The CDR3, as DNA: TGTGCCAGCAGCTTATCGGCCCAGCGATTTCCCTACGAGCAGTACTTC. It translates to CASSLSAQRFPYEQYF. The complete variable domain, with remaining parts taken from reference TRBV7-6 and TRBJ2-7, reads GAGVSQSPRYKVTKRGQDVALRCDPISGHVSLYWYRQALGQGPEFLTYFNYEAQQDKSGLPNDRFSAERPEGSISTLTIQRTEQRDSAMYRCASSLSAQRFPYEQYFGPGTRLTVT.

This clone was seen only a few times. The chain recombines TRBV29-1 with TRBJ1-5, with TRBD1 identical over 7 bases. The ends lost 6 bases at V and 3 bases at J; junction bases unmatched: 8. This CDR3 comprises 14 residues. Germline V gene lookup returns CDR1 SQVTM and CDR2 ANQGSEA. In DNA, the CDR3 is TGCAGCGTCGGGGACAGAGACTACAATCAGCCCCAGCATTTT. Its translation: CSVGDRDYNQPQHF.

This sequence joins TRBV30 and TRBJ2-7; no definite D call. V was cut by 2 bases and J by 2 bases, with 7 bases left in between. CDR3 size: 12 residues. CDR1 and CDR2 from the germline V gene are GTSNPN and SVGIG (reference sequence). As DNA, the CDR3 is TGTGCCTGGAGTCTCCAGGCCTACGAGCAGTACTTC. Amino acids: CAWSLQAYEQYF.

This clone was observed a single time. This rearrangement joins TRBV11-2 to TRBJ1-6; possibly TRBD1 for D (5 bases). Trimming removed 2 bases at V and 7 bases at J, with 12 bases between. This CDR3 has 15 amino acids. From germline, CDR1 is SGHAT and CDR2 FQNNGV. CDR3 residues: CASSLYGGGNSPLHF. As DNA, the CDR3 is TGTGCCAGCAGCTTATACGGGGGAGGGAATTCACCCCTCCACTTT.

This clone came up a few times. CDR3 sequence (DNA): TGTGCCAGCAGCTTAGGGTCCGGCAGGGCTAATTCACCCCTCCACTTT. This translates into CASSLGSGRANSPLHF. V usage is TRBV7-9 and J usage is TRBJ1-6; D may be TRBD1 (5 bases). Germline V lookup: CDR1 SEHNR, CDR2 FQNEAQ (reference sequence). V lost 1 base, J lost 6 bases, and 13 bases lay in between. The length of the CDR3 is 16 residues.

The chain couples TRBV7-2 to TRBJ2-7; 7 bases are a match to TRBD1. CDR1 is SGHTA, CDR2 FQGNSA, per germline. CDR3 length equals 14 residues. V lost 5 bases, J lost 6 bases, and 10 bases stayed unmatched. The CDR3 reads CASSPRQGSGEQYF. The CDR3 nucleotides are TGTGCCAGCAGCCCGAGACAGGGCAGCGGCGAGCAGTACTTC.

This chain links TRBV18 with TRBJ2-1; D not resolved. Germline loops: CDR1 KGHSH, CDR2 LQKENI. The CDR3 is 12 residues long. The V gene lost 0 bases and the J gene lost 8 bases, with 5 bases spanning the gap. CDR3 bases: TGTGCCAGCTCACCACCGGGCTATGAGCAGTTCTTC. Translation gives CASSPPGYEQFF.

V is TRBV5-4 and J is TRBJ2-7; TRBD2 agrees at 8 bases. The CDR3 extends over 14 amino acids. The V gene's germline CDR1 is SGHNT and CDR2 YYREEE (reference sequence). Trimming at V came to 3 bases and at J to 6 bases, leaving 8 bases not matched to a gene. The CDR3 DNA follows: TGTGCCAGCAGCTCGGGGGGGGTACTCTCCGAGCAGTACTTC. Amino acid sequence: CASSSGGVLSEQYF.

This chain connects TRBV29-1 to TRBJ1-2; D remains unclear. Germline CDR1 and CDR2: SQVTM and ANQGSEA. With 7 bases removed from V and 6 bases from J, the gap between germline ends came to 12 bases. This CDR3 is built from 11 residues. CDR3 coding DNA: TGCAGCGCTTCTGGCCGAAATGGCTACACCTTC. Amino acid sequence: CSASGRNGYTF.

This clone came up once. The chain combines TRBV28 with TRBJ1-5; 10 nucleotides match TRBD1. CDR3 length: 19 amino acids. V lost 8 bases to trimming and J lost 7 bases; unmatched junction nucleotides: 23. From germline, CDR1 is MDHEN and CDR2 SYDVKM. CDR3 nucleotides: TGTGCCAGCGGGAGGGTATGGCCTTCCGGGACAGGGGACCGACAGCCCCAGCATTTT. Translated: CASGRVWPSGTGDRQPQHF. Looking up the rest from reference TRBV28 and TRBJ1-5 gives the full variable domain: DVKVTQSSRYLVKRTGEKVFLECVQDMDHENMFWYRQDPGLGLRLIYFSYDVKMKEKGDIPEGYSVSREKKERFSLILESASTNQTSMYLCASGRVWPSGTGDRQPQHFGDGTRLSIL.

The chain combines TRBV7-6 with TRBJ2-1; 9 positions match TRBD2. Germline lookup yields CDR1 SGHVS and CDR2 FNYEAQ. V lost 0 bases, J lost 9 bases, and 6 bases stayed unmatched. The length of the CDR3 is 15 residues. Here the CDR3 DNA reads TGTGCCAGCAGCTTAGCGGAGCGGGGGGTAGGTGAGCAGTTCTTC. This gives the protein CASSLAERGVGEQFF. The full variable domain, completed using reference TRBV7-6 and TRBJ2-1, is GAGVSQSPRYKVTKRGQDVALRCDPISGHVSLYWYRQALGQGPEFLTYFNYEAQQDKSGLPNDRFSAERPEGSISTLTIQRTEQRDSAMYRCASSLAERGVGEQFFGPGTRLTVL.

The chain uses TRBV19 and TRBJ1-2, with 7 bases aligning to TRBD1. This CDR3 is 15 amino acids long. The ends lost 5 bases at V and 0 bases at J; junction bases unmatched: 6. Germline-derived CDR1 and CDR2 are LNHDA and SQIVND (reference sequence). The CDR3 DNA follows: TGTGCCAGTAGTGTTCAGGGGGAAGCTAACTATGGCTACACCTTC. Translation: CASSVQGEANYGYTF.